Below are 23 T cell receptor beta chains sequenced from a single sample in a study of vaccination and CD4 T cells after COVID-19. Their cognate antigens are unknown. The Oncomine TCR Beta short-read assay was what sequenced the DNA obtained from cultured CD4+ T cells. TCRdb analysed the PCR reads with MiXCR anew, one entry per CDR3 protein. The sample lists around 20,000 distinct CDR3 sequences; 40% to 45% were seen once. Treatment noted: roughly 11-day PBMC culture with coronavirus spike peptide pools or control peptides (ViraFEST assay). The sequencing here drew on CD4+ T cells from blood, cultured in vitro, taken before SARS-CoV-2 vaccination. These receptors all come from a human donor who received a COVID-19 vaccine.

The rearrangement joins TRBV24-1 to TRBJ1-5, with a weak D call TRBD1 (6 bases). Germline V CDR1 and CDR2: KGHDR, SFDVKD. V lost 3 bases, J lost 4 bases, and 9 bases lay in between. The length of the CDR3 is 14 residues. The CDR3 nucleotides are TGTGCCACCAGTGATGGGACACCTAATCAGCCCCAGCATTTT. Translation gives CATSDGTPNQPQHF.

This chain joins TRBV2 and TRBJ1-2; 7 positions agree with TRBD1. Trimming cost V 6 bases and J 4 bases; bases outside gene matches: 11. Germline lookup yields CDR1 SNHLY and CDR2 FYNNEI. The CDR3 contains 15 residues. As DNA, the CDR3 is TGTGCCAGCAGGAAAAACCAGGGACAGTCCTATGGCTACACCTTC. Amino acids: CASRKNQGQSYGYTF.

Only a few counts were recorded for this clonotype. This chain joins TRBV5-6 and TRBJ1-6, with 7 bases identical to TRBD1. Germline V CDR1 and CDR2: SGHDT, YYEEEE. V was clipped by 1 base and J by 4 bases; unmatched bases: 8. The CDR3 consists of 17 residues. The CDR3 coding sequence is TGTGCCAGCAGCTTGCGAACGGGGGGACAGTATAATTCACCCCTCCACTTT. Translating it yields CASSLRTGGQYNSPLHF.

The genes are TRBV2 and TRBJ1-2; 10 bases map to TRBD1. The CDR3 extends over 15 amino acids. Losses at the gene ends were 4 bases for V and 1 base for J; bases not matched to a gene: 3. Looked up from germline, CDR1 is SNHLY and CDR2 is FYNNEI. Here the CDR3 reads CASSAGQGRNYGYTF. CDR3 nucleotides: TGTGCCAGCAGTGCGGGACAGGGGCGTAACTATGGCTACACCTTC.

This clonotype was seen only once. This chain connects TRBV2 to TRBJ1-4; no reliable D call. CDR3 size: 16 residues. Germline-derived CDR1 and CDR2 are SNHLY and FYNNEI. Between the trimmed V and J ends, which lost 2 bases and 0 bases, there was a span of 10 bases. In nucleotides, the CDR3 is TGTGCCAGCAGTGAATACCGGACGGCAACTAATGAAAAACTGTTTTTT. It is translated as CASSEYRTATNEKLFF.

The chain has TRBV12-3 or TRBV12-4 and TRBJ2-7; TRBD1 aligns across 10 bases. V lost 3 bases to trimming and J lost 6 bases; unmatched junction nucleotides: 5. The CDR3 consists of 14 residues. The DNA for the CDR3 is TGTGCCAGCAGTTTTAGACAGGGGGCTTTCGAGCAGTACTTC. As protein: CASSFRQGAFEQYF.

A few counts support this clonotype. V usage is TRBV21-1 and J usage is TRBJ1-5. TRBV21-1 is assigned pseudogene status. The CDR3 covers 16 residues. Here the CDR3 DNA reads TGTGCCAGCAGCAAAACACAGATTAATAGCAATCAGCCCCAGCATTTT. This codes for CASSKTQINSNQPQHF.

This rearrangement joins TRBV11-3 to TRBJ1-6; unclear D gene. Germline V gene data show CDR1 as SGHNT and CDR2 as YENEEA. CDR3 length: 15 amino acids. The V end was cut by 1 base, the J end by 7 bases, with 11 bases between. The CDR3 DNA follows: TGTGCCAGCAGCTTAGGGCGGGGAGGGAATTCACCCCTCCACTTT. This translates into CASSLGRGGNSPLHF.

This chain connects TRBV19 to TRBJ1-1; D gene ambiguous. CDR1 is LNHDA and CDR2 is SQIVND in the germline V gene (reference sequence). V was trimmed by 5 bases and J by 2 bases, leaving 12 bases between them. The CDR3 is made up of 14 amino acids. The CDR3 region is CASSGEVSNTEAFF. Written as DNA, the CDR3 is TGTGCCAGTAGTGGGGAAGTGTCAAACACTGAAGCTTTCTTT.

The chain couples TRBV27 to TRBJ1-1; D is possibly TRBD1 (6 bases). Germline CDR1 MNHEY, CDR2 SMNVEV (reference sequence). V lost 5 bases and J lost 6, with 13 bases in between. The CDR3 is 13 amino acids. CDR3: CASSAQGRAEAFF. The CDR3 bases are TGTGCCAGCAGTGCCCAGGGGAGGGCTGAAGCTTTCTTT.

V usage is TRBV19 and J usage is TRBJ1-1; 9 nucleotides line up with TRBD1. The CDR3 totals 14 residues. After removal of 7 bases from V and 5 bases from J, the junction contained 8 bases not matched to a gene. Germline loops: CDR1 LNHDA, CDR2 SQIVND (reference sequence). For the CDR3, the DNA is TGTGCCAGTACCCTACAGGGGGCGGGAACTGAAGCTTTCTTT. This gives the protein CASTLQGAGTEAFF.

This chain uses TRBV20-1 with TRBJ2-3, with TRBD1 as a possible D gene (6 bases). This CDR3 contains 15 residues. CDR1 is DFQATT and CDR2 is SNEGSKA in the germline V gene (reference sequence). The V gene lost 2 bases and the J gene lost 1 base, with 13 bases spanning the gap. In DNA form, the CDR3 reads TGCAGTGCTAGAACCGGGGCAGGGGGCACAGATACGCAGTATTTT. Translated, it gives CSARTGAGGTDTQYF.

V and J are TRBV20-1 and TRBJ1-6; D gene ambiguous. The CDR3 has 14 residues. The germline gives CDR1 DFQATT, CDR2 SNEGSKA (reference sequence). Trimming shortened V by 0 bases and J by 10 bases, and 13 bases separated the two germline ends. The CDR3 loop is CSARDGSDGSPLHF. The CDR3 region has the DNA TGCAGTGCTAGAGATGGGAGCGATGGGTCACCCCTCCACTTT.

V gene TRBV5-4 combines with J gene TRBJ2-5, with unresolved D. Germline V gene lookup returns CDR1 SGHNT and CDR2 YYREEE (reference sequence). There are 13 residues in the CDR3. Trimming shortened V by 0 bases and J by 4 bases, and 7 bases separated the two germline ends. Here the CDR3 reads CASSLGHIETQYF. CDR3 in DNA: TGTGCCAGCAGCTTGGGCCATATAGAGACCCAGTACTTC. Full variable domain (outside the CDR3, taken from reference TRBV5-4 and TRBJ2-5): ETGVTQSPTHLIKTRGQQVTLRCSSQSGHNTVSWYQQALGQGPQFIFQYYREEENGRGNFPPRFSGLQFPNYSSELNVNALELDDSALYLCASSLGHIETQYFGPGTRLLVL.

The gene calls are TRBV5-1 and TRBJ2-7, with 11 bases identical to TRBD2. From germline, CDR1 is SGHRS and CDR2 YFSETQ. Trimming cost V 4 bases and J 6 bases; bases outside gene matches: 3. The CDR3 length is 13 residues. CDR3 nucleotides: TGCGCCAGCAGCGCTGGGACTAGCGGCGAGCAGTACTTC. This sequence encodes CASSAGTSGEQYF.

This sequence joins TRBV20-1 and TRBJ1-2; D is ambiguous. Between the trimmed V and J ends, which lost 3 bases and 2 bases, there was a span of 7 bases. The CDR3 is made up of 12 amino acids. CDR1 is DFQATT and CDR2 is SNEGSKA in the germline V gene (reference sequence). The CDR3 DNA reads as TGCAGTGCTAGTAAGGACAACTATGGCTACACCTTC. It is translated as CSASKDNYGYTF.

This rearrangement joins TRBV20-1 to TRBJ2-3, with a possible D match to TRBD2 (5 bases). The V and J ends lost 5 bases and 0 bases respectively, with 9 bases between them. CDR1 and CDR2 (germline): DFQATT, SNEGSKA (reference sequence). There are 13 residues in the CDR3. This chain's CDR3 is CSAEERSTDTQYF. The CDR3 coding sequence is TGCAGTGCTGAGGAGCGGAGCACAGATACGCAGTATTTT.

The V gene is TRBV2, the J gene TRBJ2-7; 7 bases are a match to TRBD1. The germline V gene has CDR1 SNHLY and CDR2 FYNNEI. V lost 10 bases to trimming and J lost 4 bases; unmatched junction nucleotides: 10. This CDR3 comprises 13 residues. As DNA, the CDR3 is TGTGCCACTTTACGGGACAGTGAGTACGAGCAGTACTTC. This sequence encodes CATLRDSEYEQYF.

The chain couples TRBV11-2 to TRBJ1-6, with 10 bases aligning to TRBD1. The V gene's germline CDR1 is SGHAT and CDR2 FQNNGV. The V gene end was trimmed by 5 bases and the J gene end by 7 bases; junction bases not matched to a gene: 5. The length of the CDR3 is 15 residues. The CDR3 region has the DNA TGTGCCAGCAGCAAAAGGGACAGGGGAAATTCACCCCTCCACTTT. Its protein product is CASSKRDRGNSPLHF. Full variable domain (outside the CDR3, taken from reference TRBV11-2 and TRBJ1-6): EAGVAQSPRYKIIEKRQSVAFWCNPISGHATLYWYQQILGQGPKLLIQFQNNGVVDDSQLPKDRFSAERLKGVDSTLKIQPAKLEDSAVYLCASSKRDRGNSPLHFGNGTRLTVT.

This chain links TRBV10-3 with TRBJ2-3; D is undetermined. Per germline, CDR1 ENHRY and CDR2 SYGVKD. Trimming removed 4 bases from V and 3 bases from J, with 8 bases in between. The CDR3 is 13 amino acids. CDR3 sequence (DNA): TGTGCCATCAGTGGGGCCGGGACAGATACGCAGTATTTT. Its protein is CAISGAGTDTQYF.

The chain uses TRBV5-6 and TRBJ1-2; 9 nucleotides match TRBD1. From germline, CDR1 is SGHDT and CDR2 YYEEEE. The CDR3 length is 17 residues. Trimming at V came to 4 bases and at J to 1 base, leaving 11 bases not matched to a gene. CDR3 region: CASSTGTGRGNNYGYTF. CDR3 sequence (DNA): TGTGCCAGCAGCACTGGGACAGGGCGGGGTAATAACTATGGCTACACCTTC.

The V gene is TRBV6-1, the J gene TRBJ1-6; 11 positions match TRBD1. This CDR3 is built from 15 residues. With V trimmed by 6 bases and J by 11 bases, 9 bases remained unmatched. The germline gives CDR1 MNHNS, CDR2 SASEGT. The CDR3 DNA follows: TGTGCCAGCAGGACCAATCGGGACAGGGGGACACCCCTCCACTTT. Translation gives CASRTNRDRGTPLHF.

This clonotype was counted between two and nine times. The rearrangement uses TRBV10-3 and TRBJ2-7; 10 nucleotides line up with TRBD1. Germline-derived CDR1 and CDR2 are ENHRY and SYGVKD. Trimming at V came to 5 bases and at J to 5 bases, leaving 6 bases not matched to a gene. CDR3 length: 14 residues. This CDR3 reads CAISYDRGRDEQYF. CDR3 in DNA: TGTGCCATCAGTTACGACAGGGGGCGCGACGAGCAGTACTTC.